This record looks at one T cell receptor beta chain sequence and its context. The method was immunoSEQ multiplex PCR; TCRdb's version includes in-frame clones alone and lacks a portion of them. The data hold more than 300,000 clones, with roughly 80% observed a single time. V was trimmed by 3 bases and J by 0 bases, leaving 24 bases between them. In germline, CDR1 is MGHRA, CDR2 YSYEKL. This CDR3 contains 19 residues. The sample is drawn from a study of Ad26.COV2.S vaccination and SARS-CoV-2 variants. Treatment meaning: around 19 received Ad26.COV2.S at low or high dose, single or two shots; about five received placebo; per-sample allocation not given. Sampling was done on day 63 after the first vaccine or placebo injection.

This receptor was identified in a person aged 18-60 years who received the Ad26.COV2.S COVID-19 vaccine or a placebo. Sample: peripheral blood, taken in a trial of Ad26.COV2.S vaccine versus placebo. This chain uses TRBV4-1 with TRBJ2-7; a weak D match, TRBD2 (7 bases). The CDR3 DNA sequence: TGCGCCAGCAGCCATAAGGGGGGGGCCCCATTTCCGGGCTCCTACGAGCAGTACTTC. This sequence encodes CASSHKGGAPFPGSYEQYF.